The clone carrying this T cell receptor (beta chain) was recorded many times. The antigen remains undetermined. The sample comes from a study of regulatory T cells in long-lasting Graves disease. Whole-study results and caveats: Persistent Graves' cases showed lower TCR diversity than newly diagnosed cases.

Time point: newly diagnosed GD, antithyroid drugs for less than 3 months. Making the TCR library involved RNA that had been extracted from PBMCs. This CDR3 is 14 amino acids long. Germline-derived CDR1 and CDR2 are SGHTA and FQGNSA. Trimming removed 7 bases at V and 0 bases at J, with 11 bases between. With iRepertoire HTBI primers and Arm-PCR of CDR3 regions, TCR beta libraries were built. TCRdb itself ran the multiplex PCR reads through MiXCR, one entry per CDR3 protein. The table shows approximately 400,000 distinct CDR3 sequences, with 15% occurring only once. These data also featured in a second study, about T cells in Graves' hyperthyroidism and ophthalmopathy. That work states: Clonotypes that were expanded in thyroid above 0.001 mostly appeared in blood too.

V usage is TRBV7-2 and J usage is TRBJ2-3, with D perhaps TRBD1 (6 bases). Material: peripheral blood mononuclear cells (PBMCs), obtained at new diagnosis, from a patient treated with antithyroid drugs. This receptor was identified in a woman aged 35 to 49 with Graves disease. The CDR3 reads CASTSGQSTDTQYF. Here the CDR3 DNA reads TGTGCCAGCACCTCTGGACAGAGCACAGATACGCAGTATTTT.